The source of this T cell receptor (beta chain) is a study of regulatory T cells in long-lasting Graves disease. Study-wide context: Newly diagnosed Graves' patients had taken antithyroid drugs under 3 months.

The time point denotes: newly diagnosed GD, antithyroid drugs for less than 3 months. Researchers made the TCR library from RNA that was extracted from PBMCs. Study-wide findings and caveats: Tissue studied was limited to peripheral blood, excluding thyroid tissue.

This clonotype was seen many times. Its antigen is currently unknown. HTBI primers from iRepertoire and Arm-PCR of CDR3 regions yielded the TCR beta libraries. Via MiXCR, TCRdb re-called the multiplex PCR reads, giving one row per CDR3 protein. The data contain roughly 380,000 distinct CDR3 sequences, around 16% of them seen just once; the ten biggest clones take up over 20%. The CDR3 has 17 residues. Germline CDR1 MNHEY, CDR2 SVGAGI. V trimming: 2 bases; J trimming: 4 bases; junction bases outside the gene matches: 13. This chain uses TRBV6-5 with TRBJ2-7, with 8 bases that match TRBD2. Sequenced material: peripheral blood mononuclear cells (PBMCs), taken at new diagnosis, from a patient treated with antithyroid drugs. This sequence originates from a female donor with Graves disease. The CDR3 sequence: CASSYHTLSGSKYEQYF. Here the CDR3 DNA reads TGTGCCAGCAGTTACCACACTCTGAGCGGGAGTAAATACGAGCAGTACTTC.